These 4 T cell receptor beta chains originate from one sample sequenced in a study of blood T cell repertoires in COVID-19. Clones were read by immunoSEQ multiplex PCR, and TCRdb kept only the in-frame ones, dropping some. The table includes 200,000 to 250,000 clones, more than 80% detected once. Input material: peripheral blood. The receptors come from a woman older than 75 with acute or convalescent COVID-19.

The chain links TRBV18 to TRBJ1-2; the D is unclear. The germline V gene encodes CDR1 KGHSH and CDR2 LQKENI. V was shortened by 2 bases and J by 4 bases, with 11 bases between the two germline ends. The CDR3 covers 14 residues. The CDR3 nucleotides are TGTGCCAGCTCACCAGGGGAGAACAGCTATGGCTACACCTTC. It yields the protein CASSPGENSYGYTF. Combining the CDR3 with reference TRBV18 and TRBJ1-2 gives the whole variable domain NAGVMQNPRHLVRRRGQEARLRCSPMKGHSHVYWYRQLPEEGLKFMVYLQKENIIDESGMPKERFSAEFPKEGPSILRIQQVVRGDSAAYFCASSPGENSYGYTFGSGTRLTVV.

The chain recombines TRBV25-1 with TRBJ2-1, with 7 bases identical to TRBD2. Germline V CDR1 and CDR2: MGHDK, SYGVNS. Unmatched junction bases numbered 6, after V lost 4 bases and J lost 3 bases. This CDR3 is built from 15 residues. CDR3 amino acids: CASSGSLADYNEQFF. The CDR3 DNA reads TGTGCCAGCAGTGGAAGCCTAGCGGACTACAATGAGCAGTTCTTC. The complete variable domain, with remaining parts taken from reference TRBV25-1 and TRBJ2-1, reads EADIYQTPRYLVIGTGKKITLECSQTMGHDKMYWYQQDPGMELHLIHYSYGVNSTEKGDLSSESTVSRIRTEHFPLTLESARPSHTSQYLCASSGSLADYNEQFFGPGTRLTVL.

The chain uses TRBV28 and TRBJ1-5; TRBD1 is a possible D gene (6 bases). Deletions cut 8 bases from V and 8 bases from J, with 19 bases between. The CDR3 runs to 14 residues. In germline, CDR1 is MDHEN, CDR2 SYDVKM. This chain's CDR3 is CASSRTQGREPQHF. In DNA form, the CDR3 reads TGTGCCAGCTCCCGAACCCAGGGGCGAGAGCCCCAGCATTTT. Filled out from reference TRBV28 and TRBJ1-5, the complete variable domain reads DVKVTQSSRYLVKRTGEKVFLECVQDMDHENMFWYRQDPGLGLRLIYFSYDVKMKEKGDIPEGYSVSREKKERFSLILESASTNQTSMYLCASSRTQGREPQHFGDGTRLSIL.

The rearrangement links TRBV19 to TRBJ2-1; D might be TRBD1 (5 bases). The V gene lost 0 bases and the J gene lost 1 base, with 7 bases spanning the gap. The CDR3 spans 15 residues. Germline assignment: CDR1 LNHDA and CDR2 SQIVND (reference sequence). The CDR3 DNA is TGTGCCAGTAGTATAGAGGGGCTGTCCTACAATGAGCAGTTCTTC. Its protein product is CASSIEGLSYNEQFF. Looking up the rest from reference TRBV19 and TRBJ2-1 gives the full variable domain: DGGITQSPKYLFRKEGQNVTLSCEQNLNHDAMYWYRQDPGQGLRLIYYSQIVNDFQKGDIAEGYSVSREKKESFPLTVTSAQKNPTAFYLCASSIEGLSYNEQFFGPGTRLTVL.